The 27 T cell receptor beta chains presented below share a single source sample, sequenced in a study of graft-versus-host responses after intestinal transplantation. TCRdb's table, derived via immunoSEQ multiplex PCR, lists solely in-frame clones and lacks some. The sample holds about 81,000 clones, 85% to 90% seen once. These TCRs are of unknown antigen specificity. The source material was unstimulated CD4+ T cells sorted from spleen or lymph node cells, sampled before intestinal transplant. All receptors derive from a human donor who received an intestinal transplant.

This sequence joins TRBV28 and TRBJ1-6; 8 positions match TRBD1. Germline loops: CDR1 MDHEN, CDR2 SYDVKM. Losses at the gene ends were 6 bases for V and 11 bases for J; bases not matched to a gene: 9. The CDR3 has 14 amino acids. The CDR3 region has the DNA TGTGCCAGCAGAAGACAGGGGTTCGTGACACCCCTCCACTTT. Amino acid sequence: CASRRQGFVTPLHF.

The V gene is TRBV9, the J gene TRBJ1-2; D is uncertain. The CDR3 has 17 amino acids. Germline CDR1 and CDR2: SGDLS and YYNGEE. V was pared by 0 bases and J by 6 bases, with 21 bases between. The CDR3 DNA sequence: TGTGCCAGCAGCGTAGGCAATTCGGTGGGAGTAAGCGATGGCTACACCTTC. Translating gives CASSVGNSVGVSDGYTF. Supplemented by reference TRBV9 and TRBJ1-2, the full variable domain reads DSGVTQTPKHLITATGQRVTLRCSPRSGDLSVYWYQQSLDQGLQFLIQYYNGEERAKGNILERFSAQQFPDLHSELNLSSLELGDSALYFCASSVGNSVGVSDGYTFGSGTRLTVV.

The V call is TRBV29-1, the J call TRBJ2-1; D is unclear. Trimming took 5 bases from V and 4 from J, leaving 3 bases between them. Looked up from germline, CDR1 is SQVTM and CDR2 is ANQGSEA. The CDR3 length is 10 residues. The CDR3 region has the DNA TGCAGCGTTACATACAATGAGCAGTTCTTC. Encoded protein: CSVTYNEQFF.

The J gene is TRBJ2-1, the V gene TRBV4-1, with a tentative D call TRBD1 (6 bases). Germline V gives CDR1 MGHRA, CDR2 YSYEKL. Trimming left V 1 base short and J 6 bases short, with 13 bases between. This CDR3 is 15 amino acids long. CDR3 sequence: CASSQGAGVPNEQFF. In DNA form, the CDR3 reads TGCGCCAGCAGCCAAGGGGCAGGGGTCCCCAATGAGCAGTTCTTC.

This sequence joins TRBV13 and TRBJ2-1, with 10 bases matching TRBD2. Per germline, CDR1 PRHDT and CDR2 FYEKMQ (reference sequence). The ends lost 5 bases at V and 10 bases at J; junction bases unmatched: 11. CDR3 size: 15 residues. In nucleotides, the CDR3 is TGTGCCAGCAGCCCGACTAGCGGGCCTCCTACGGAGCAGTTCTTC. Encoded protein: CASSPTSGPPTEQFF. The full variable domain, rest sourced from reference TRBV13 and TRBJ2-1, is AAGVIQSPRHLIKEKRETATLKCYPIPRHDTVYWYQQGPGQDPQFLISFYEKMQSDKGSIPDRFSAQQFSDYHSELNMSSLELGDSALYFCASSPTSGPPTEQFFGPGTRLTVL.

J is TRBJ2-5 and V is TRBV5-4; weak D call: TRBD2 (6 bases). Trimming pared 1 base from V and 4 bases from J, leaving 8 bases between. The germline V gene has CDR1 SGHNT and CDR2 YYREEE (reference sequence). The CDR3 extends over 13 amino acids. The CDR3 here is CASSLKGGETQYF. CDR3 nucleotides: TGTGCCAGCAGCTTGAAGGGAGGAGAGACCCAGTACTTC.

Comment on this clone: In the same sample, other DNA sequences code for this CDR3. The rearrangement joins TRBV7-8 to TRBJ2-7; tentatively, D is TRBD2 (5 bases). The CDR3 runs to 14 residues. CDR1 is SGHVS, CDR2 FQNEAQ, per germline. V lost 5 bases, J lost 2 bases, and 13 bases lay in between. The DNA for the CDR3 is TGTGCCAGCAGCCACCGCGGGCCCACCTACGAGCAGTACTTC. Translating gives CASSHRGPTYEQYF.

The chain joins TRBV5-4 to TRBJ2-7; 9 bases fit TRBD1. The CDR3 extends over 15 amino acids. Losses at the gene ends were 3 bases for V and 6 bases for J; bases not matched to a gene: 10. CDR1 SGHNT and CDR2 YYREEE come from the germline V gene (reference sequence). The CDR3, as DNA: TGTGCCAGCAGCTCAACAGGGGGCCAGCGGAGCGAGCAGTACTTC. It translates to CASSSTGGQRSEQYF.

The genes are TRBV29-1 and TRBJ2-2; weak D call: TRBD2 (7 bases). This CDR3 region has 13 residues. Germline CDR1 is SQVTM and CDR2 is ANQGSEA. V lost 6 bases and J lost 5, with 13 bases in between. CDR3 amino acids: CSVAKGGTGELFF. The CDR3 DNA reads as TGCAGCGTGGCTAAGGGGGGGACCGGGGAGCTGTTTTTT.

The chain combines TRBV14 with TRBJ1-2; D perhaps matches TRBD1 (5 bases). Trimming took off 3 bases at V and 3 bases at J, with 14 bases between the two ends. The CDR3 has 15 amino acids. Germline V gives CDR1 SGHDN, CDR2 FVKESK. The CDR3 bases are TGTGCCAGCAGCCAGTGGTCAGGGAGGGACTATGGCTACACCTTC. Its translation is CASSQWSGRDYGYTF.

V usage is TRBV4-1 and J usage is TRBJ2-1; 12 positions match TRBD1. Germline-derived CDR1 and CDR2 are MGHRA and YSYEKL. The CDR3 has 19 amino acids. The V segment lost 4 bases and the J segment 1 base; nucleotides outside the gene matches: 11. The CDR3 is CASSRVGQGAQGSYNEQFF. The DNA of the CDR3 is TGCGCCAGCAGCCGTGTGGGACAGGGGGCGCAAGGTTCCTACAATGAGCAGTTCTTC.

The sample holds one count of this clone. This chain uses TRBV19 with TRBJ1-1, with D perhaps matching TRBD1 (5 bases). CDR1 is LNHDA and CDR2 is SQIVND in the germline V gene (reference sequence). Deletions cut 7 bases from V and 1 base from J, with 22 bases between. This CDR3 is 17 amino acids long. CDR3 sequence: CASTRLLGATRNTEAFF. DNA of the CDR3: TGTGCCAGTACAAGACTTCTTGGGGCCACAAGGAACACTGAAGCTTTCTTT.

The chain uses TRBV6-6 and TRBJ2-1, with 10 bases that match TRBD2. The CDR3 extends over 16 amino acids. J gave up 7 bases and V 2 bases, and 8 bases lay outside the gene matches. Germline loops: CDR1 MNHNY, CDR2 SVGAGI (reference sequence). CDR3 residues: CASSYQAGGPSNEQFF. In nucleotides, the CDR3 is TGTGCCAGCAGTTACCAAGCGGGGGGGCCTAGTAATGAGCAGTTCTTC.

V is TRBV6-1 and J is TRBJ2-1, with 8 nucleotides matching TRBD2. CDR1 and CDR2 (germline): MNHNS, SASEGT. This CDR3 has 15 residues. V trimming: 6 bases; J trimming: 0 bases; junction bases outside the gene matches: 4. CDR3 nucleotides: TGTGCCAGCAGCCCAAGCGGGGGCTCCTACAATGAGCAGTTCTTC. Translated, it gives CASSPSGGSYNEQFF.

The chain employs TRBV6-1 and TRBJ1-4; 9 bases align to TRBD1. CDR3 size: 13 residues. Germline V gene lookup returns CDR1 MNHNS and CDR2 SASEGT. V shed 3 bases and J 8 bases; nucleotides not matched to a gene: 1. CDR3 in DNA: TGTGCCAGCAGTGAGGGACAGGGAGAAAAACTGTTTTTT. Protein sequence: CASSEGQGEKLFF.

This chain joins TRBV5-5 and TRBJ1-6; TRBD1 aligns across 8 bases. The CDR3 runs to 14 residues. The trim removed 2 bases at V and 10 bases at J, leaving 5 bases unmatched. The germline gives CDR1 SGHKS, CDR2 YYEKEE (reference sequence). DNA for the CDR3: TGTGCCAGCAGCTTTCAGGGGGCGGACTCACCCCTCCACTTT. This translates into CASSFQGADSPLHF.

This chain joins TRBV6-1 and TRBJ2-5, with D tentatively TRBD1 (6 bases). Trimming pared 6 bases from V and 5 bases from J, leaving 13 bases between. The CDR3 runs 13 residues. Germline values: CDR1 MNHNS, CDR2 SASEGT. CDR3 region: CASSGTPSETQYF. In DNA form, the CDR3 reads TGTGCCAGCAGCGGGACACCCTCCGAGACCCAGTACTTC.

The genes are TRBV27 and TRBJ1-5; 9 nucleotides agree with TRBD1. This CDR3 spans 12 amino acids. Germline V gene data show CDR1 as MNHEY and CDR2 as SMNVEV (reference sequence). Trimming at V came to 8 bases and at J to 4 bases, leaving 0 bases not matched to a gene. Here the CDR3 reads CASGTGNQPQHF. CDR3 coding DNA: TGTGCCAGCGGGACAGGGAATCAGCCCCAGCATTTT.

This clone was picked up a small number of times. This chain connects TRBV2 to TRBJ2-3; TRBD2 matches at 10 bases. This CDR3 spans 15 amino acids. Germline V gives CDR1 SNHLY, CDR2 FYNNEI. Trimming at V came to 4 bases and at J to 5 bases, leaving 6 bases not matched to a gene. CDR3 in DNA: TGTGCCAGCAGTGCCCTAGCGGGGGCGGGAGATACGCAGTATTTT. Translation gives CASSALAGAGDTQYF.

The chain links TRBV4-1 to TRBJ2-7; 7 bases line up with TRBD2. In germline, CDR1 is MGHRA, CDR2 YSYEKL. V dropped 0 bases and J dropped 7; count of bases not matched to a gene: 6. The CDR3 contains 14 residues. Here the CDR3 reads CASSQDPAREEQYF. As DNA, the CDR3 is TGCGCCAGCAGCCAAGATCCGGCGCGGGAGGAGCAGTACTTC.

Written as DNA, the CDR3 is TGTGCCAGCTCACCGTTTCAGACAGGGGGGCATGGAGAGACCCAGTACTTC. The encoded protein is CASSPFQTGGHGETQYF. The genes are TRBV18 and TRBJ2-5; 9 nucleotides align to TRBD1. The J segment lost 4 bases and the V segment lost 3 bases, leaving 12 bases of the junction unmatched. Germline V gives CDR1 KGHSH, CDR2 LQKENI. This CDR3 contains 17 residues.

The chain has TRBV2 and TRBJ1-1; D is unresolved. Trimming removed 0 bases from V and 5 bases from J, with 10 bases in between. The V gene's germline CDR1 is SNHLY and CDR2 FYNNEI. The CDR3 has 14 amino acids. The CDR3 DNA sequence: TGTGCCAGCAGTGAAGCAGGAAGGAGGACTGAAGCTTTCTTT. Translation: CASSEAGRRTEAFF.

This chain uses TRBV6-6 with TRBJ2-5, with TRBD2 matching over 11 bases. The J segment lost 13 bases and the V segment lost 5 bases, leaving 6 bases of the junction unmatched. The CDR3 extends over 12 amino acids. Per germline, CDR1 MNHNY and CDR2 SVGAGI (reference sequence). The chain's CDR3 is CASSATSGMPYF. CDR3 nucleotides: TGTGCCAGCAGTGCGACTAGCGGGATGCCGTACTTC.

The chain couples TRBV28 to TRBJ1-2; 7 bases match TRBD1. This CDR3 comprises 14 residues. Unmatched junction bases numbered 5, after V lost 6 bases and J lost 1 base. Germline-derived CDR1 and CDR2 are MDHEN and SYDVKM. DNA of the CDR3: TGTGCCAGCAGACAGACAGGGAGTAACTATGGCTACACCTTC. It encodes CASRQTGSNYGYTF.

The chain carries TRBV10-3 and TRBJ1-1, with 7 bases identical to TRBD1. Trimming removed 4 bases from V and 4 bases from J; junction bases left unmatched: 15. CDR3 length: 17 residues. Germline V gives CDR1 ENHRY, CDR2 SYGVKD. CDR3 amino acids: CAISALDLAPGGTEAFF. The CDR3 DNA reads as TGTGCCATCAGTGCCCTAGACCTTGCCCCAGGGGGCACTGAAGCTTTCTTT.

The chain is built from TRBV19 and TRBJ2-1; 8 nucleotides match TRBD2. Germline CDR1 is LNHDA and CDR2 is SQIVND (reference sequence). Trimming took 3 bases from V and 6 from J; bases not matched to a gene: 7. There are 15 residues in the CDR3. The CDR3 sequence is CASSMGGTRSNEQFF. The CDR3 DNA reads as TGTGCCAGTAGTATGGGCGGGACTAGAAGCAATGAGCAGTTCTTC.

CDR3 DNA sequence: TGTGCCAGCTCACCTCTACCCGGGACATACAATTCCTACGAGCAGTACTTC. Encoded protein: CASSPLPGTYNSYEQYF. The chain links TRBV18 to TRBJ2-7; TRBD1 is a possible D gene (6 bases). CDR1 is KGHSH, CDR2 LQKENI, per germline. Deletions cut 3 bases from V and 1 base from J, with 19 bases between. This CDR3 comprises 17 residues.